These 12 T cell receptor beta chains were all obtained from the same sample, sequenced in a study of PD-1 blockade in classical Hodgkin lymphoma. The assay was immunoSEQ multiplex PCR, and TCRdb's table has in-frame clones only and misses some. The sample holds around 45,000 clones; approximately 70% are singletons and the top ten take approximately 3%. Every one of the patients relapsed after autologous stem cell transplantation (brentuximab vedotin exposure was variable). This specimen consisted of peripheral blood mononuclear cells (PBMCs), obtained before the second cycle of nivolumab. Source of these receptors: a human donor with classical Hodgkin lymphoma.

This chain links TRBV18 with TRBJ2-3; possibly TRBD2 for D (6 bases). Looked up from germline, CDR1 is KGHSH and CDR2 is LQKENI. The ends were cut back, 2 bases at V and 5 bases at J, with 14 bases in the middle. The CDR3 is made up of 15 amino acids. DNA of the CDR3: TGTGCCAGCTCACCAATCAGCGGGCCTGGAGATACGCAGTATTTT. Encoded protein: CASSPISGPGDTQYF.

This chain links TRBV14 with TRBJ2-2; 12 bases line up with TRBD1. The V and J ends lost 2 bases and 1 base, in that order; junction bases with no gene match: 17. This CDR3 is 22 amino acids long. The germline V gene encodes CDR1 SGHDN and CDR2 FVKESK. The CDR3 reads CASSQPIRDRGPDNKNTGELFF. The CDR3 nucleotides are TGTGCCAGCAGCCAACCTATTAGGGACAGGGGGCCCGATAACAAGAACACCGGGGAGCTGTTTTTT.

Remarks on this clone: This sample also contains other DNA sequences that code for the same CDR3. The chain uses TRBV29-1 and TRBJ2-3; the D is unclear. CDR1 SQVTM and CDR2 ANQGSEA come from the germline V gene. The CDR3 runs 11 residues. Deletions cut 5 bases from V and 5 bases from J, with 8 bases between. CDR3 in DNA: TGCAGCGTTCGTCAAGGAGATACGCAGTATTTT. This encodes CSVRQGDTQYF.

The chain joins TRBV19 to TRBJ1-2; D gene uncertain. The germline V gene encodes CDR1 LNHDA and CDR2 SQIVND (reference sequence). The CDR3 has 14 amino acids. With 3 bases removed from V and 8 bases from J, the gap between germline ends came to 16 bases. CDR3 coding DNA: TGTGCCAGTAGTATTAGCCTCCAACTGGAAGGCTACACCTTC. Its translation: CASSISLQLEGYTF.

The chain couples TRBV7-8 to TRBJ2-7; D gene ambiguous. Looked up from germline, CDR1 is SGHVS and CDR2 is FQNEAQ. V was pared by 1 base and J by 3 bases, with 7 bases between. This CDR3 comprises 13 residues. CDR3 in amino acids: CASSLGPVYEQYF. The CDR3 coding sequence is TGTGCCAGCAGCTTAGGGCCGGTCTACGAGCAGTACTTC.

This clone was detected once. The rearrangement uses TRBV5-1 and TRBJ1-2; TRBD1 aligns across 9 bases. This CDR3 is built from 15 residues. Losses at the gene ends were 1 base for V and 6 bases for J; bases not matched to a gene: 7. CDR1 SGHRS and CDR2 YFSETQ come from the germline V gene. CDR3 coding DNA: TGCGCCAGCAGCTTGAGTATCGGGACAGGGAATGGCTACACCTTC. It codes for CASSLSIGTGNGYTF.

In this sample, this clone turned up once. CDR3 loop: CASSFGRGGTDTQYF. The CDR3, as DNA: TGTGCCAGCAGCTTTGGGCGGGGGGGCACAGATACGCAGTATTTT. The V call is TRBV7-2, the J call TRBJ2-3, with 8 bases fitting TRBD2. V trimming: 3 bases; J trimming: 1 base; junction bases outside the gene matches: 3. CDR1 and CDR2 from the germline V gene are SGHTA and FQGNSA. This CDR3 has 15 residues.

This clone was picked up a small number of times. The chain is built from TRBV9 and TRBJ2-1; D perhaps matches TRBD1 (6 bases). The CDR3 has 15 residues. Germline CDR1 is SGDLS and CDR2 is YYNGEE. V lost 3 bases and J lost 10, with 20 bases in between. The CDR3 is CASSGSATGTWEQFF. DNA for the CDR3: TGTGCCAGCAGCGGATCCGCCACAGGGACGTGGGAGCAGTTCTTC.

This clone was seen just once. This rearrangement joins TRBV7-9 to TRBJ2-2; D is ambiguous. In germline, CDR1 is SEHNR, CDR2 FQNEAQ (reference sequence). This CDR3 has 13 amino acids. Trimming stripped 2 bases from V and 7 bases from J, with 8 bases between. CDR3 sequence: CASSLSTDGELFF. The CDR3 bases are TGTGCCAGCAGCTTATCAACGGACGGGGAGCTGTTTTTT. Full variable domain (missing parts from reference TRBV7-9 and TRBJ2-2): DTGVSQNPRHKITKRGQNVTFRCDPISEHNRLYWYRQTLGQGPEFLTYFQNEAQLEKSRLLSDRFSAERPKGSFSTLEIQRTEQGDSAMYLCASSLSTDGELFFGEGSRLTVL.

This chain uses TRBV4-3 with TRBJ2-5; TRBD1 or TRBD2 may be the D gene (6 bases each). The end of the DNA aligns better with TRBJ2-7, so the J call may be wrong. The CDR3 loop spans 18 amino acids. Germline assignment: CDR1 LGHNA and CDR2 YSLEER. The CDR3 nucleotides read TGCGCCAGCAGCCAAGATCCGCAGGGGACGGGGGTTCCCCGCGAGCAGTACTTC. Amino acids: CASSQDPQGTGVPREQYF.

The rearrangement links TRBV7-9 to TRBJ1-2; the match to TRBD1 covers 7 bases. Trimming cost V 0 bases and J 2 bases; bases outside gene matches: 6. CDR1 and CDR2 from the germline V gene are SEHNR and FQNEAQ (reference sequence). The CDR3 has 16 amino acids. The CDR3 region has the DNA TGTGCCAGCAGCTTAGCGAGGGGCAGGGGGAACTATGGCTACACCTTC. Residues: CASSLARGRGNYGYTF.

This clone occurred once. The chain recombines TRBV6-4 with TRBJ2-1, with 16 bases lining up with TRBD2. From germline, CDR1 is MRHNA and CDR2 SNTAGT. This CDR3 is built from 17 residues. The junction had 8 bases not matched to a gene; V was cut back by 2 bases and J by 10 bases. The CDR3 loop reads CASSDQGLAGGRGEQFF. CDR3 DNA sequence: TGTGCCAGCAGTGACCAGGGACTAGCGGGGGGGAGAGGCGAGCAGTTCTTC.